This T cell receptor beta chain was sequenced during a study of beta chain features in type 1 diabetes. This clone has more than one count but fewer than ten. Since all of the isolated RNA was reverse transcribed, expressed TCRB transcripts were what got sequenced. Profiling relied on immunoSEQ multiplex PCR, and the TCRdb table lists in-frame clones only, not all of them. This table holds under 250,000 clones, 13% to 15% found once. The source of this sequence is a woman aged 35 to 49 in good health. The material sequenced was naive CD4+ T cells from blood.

This CDR3 reads CASSASGGSYEQYF. In nucleotides, the CDR3 is TGTGCCAGCAGCGCCTCGGGGGGCTCCTACGAGCAGTACTTC. This rearrangement joins TRBV7-2 to TRBJ2-7; TRBD2 aligns across 7 bases. The length of the CDR3 is 14 residues. CDR1 SGHTA and CDR2 FQGNSA come from the germline V gene. V shed 5 bases and J 0 bases; nucleotides not matched to a gene: 4.